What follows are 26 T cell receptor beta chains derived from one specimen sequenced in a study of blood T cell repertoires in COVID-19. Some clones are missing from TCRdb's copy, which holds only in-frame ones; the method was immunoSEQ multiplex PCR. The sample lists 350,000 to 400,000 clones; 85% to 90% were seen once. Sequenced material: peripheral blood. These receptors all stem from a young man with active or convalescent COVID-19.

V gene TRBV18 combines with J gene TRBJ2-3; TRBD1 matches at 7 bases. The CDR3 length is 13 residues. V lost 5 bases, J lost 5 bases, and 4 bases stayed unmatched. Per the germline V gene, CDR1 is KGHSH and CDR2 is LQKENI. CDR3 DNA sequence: TGTGCCAGCTCAACCCACAGGGGAGATACGCAGTATTTT. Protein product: CASSTHRGDTQYF.

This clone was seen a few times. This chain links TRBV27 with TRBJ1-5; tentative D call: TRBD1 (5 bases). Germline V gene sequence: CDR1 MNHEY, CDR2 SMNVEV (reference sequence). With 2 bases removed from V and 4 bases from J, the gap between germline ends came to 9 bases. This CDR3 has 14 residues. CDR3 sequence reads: CASSLAGLNQPQHF. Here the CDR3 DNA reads TGTGCCAGCAGTTTAGCGGGGCTAAATCAGCCCCAGCATTTT.

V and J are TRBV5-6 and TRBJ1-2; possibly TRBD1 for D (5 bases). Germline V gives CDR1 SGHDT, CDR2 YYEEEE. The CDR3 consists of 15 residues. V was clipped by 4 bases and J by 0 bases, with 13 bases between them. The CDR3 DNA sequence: TGTGCCAGCAGCATTGGAGGGGTAGCTAACTATGGCTACACCTTC. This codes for CASSIGGVANYGYTF.

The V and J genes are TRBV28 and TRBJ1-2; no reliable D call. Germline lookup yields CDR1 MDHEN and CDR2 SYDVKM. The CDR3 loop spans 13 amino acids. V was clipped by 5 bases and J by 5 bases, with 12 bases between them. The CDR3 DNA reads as TGTGCCAGCAGTATACCCCAGGTGTATGGCTACACCTTC. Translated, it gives CASSIPQVYGYTF.

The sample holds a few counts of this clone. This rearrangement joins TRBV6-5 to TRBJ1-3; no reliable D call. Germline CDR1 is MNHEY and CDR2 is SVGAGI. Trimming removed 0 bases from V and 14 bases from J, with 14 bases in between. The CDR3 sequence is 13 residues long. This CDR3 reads CASSYSGGESLYF. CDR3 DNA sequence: TGTGCCAGCAGTTACTCGGGCGGGGAGAGCTTATATTTT.

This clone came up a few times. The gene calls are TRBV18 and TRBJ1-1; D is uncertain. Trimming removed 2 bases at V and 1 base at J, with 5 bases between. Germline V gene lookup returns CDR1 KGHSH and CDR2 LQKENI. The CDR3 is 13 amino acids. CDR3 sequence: CASSPRRNTEAFF. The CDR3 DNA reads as TGTGCCAGCTCACCAAGGAGGAACACTGAAGCTTTCTTT.

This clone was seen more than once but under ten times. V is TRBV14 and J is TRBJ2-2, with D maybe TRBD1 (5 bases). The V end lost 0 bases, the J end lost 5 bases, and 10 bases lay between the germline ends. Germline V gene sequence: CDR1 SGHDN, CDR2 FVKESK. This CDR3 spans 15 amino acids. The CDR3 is CASSQDQTVTGELFF. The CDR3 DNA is TGTGCCAGCAGCCAAGACCAGACAGTTACCGGGGAGCTGTTTTTT.

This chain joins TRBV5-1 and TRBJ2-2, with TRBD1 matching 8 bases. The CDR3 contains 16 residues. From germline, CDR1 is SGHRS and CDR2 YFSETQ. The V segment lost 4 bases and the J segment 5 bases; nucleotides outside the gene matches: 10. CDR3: CASSHGRGLATGELFF. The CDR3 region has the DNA TGCGCCAGCAGCCACGGCAGGGGGCTAGCGACCGGGGAGCTGTTTTTT.

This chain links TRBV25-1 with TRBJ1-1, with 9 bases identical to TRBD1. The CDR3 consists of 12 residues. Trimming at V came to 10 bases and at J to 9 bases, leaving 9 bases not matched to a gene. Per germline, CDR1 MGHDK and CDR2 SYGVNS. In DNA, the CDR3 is TGTGCCACCAATACAGGGGGCGGAAAAGCTTTCTTT. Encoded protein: CATNTGGGKAFF.

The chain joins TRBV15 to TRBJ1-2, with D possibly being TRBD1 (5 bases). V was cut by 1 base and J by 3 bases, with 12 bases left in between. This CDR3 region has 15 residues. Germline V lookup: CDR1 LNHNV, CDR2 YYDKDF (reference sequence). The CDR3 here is CATSRALDTYYGYTF. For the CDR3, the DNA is TGTGCCACCAGCAGAGCCCTGGACACCTACTATGGCTACACCTTC.

Written as DNA, the CDR3 is TGCGCCGGTGACAGGGCCGGGCGCAATCAGCCCCAGCATTTT. Amino acids: CAGDRAGRNQPQHF. The chain has TRBV5-1 and TRBJ1-5, with 7 bases that match TRBD1. This CDR3 spans 14 amino acids. CDR1 is SGHRS and CDR2 is YFSETQ in the germline V gene. Trimming cost V 10 bases and J 2 bases; bases outside gene matches: 9.

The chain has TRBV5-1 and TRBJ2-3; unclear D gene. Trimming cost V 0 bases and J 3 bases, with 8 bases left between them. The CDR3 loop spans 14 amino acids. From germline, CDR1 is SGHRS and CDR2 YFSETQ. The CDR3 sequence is CASSLVVRTDTQYF. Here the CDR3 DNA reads TGCGCCAGCAGCTTGGTGGTGAGGACAGATACGCAGTATTTT.

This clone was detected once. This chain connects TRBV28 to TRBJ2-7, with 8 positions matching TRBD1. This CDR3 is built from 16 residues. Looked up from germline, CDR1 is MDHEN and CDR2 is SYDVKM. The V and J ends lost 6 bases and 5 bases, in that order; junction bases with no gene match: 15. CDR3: CASRSSIPDRGHEQYF. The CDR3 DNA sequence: TGTGCCAGCAGATCTTCCATCCCTGACAGGGGCCACGAGCAGTACTTC. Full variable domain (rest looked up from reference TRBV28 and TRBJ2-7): DVKVTQSSRYLVKRTGEKVFLECVQDMDHENMFWYRQDPGLGLRLIYFSYDVKMKEKGDIPEGYSVSREKKERFSLILESASTNQTSMYLCASRSSIPDRGHEQYFGPGTRLTVT.

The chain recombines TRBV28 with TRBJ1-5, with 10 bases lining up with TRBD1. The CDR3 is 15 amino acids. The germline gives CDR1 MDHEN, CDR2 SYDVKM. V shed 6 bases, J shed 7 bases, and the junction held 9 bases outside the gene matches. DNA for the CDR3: TGTGCCAGCAGGACAGGGGGCCTGATTCGACAGCCCCAGCATTTT. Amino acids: CASRTGGLIRQPQHF.

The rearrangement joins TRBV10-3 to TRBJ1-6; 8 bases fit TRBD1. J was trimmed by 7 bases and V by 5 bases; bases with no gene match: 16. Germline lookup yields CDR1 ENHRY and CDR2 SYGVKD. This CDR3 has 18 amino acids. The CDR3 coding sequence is TGTGCCATCAGTTCGATCCCTCCAGGGGGCAGGGAGAATTCACCCCTCCACTTT. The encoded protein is CAISSIPPGGRENSPLHF.

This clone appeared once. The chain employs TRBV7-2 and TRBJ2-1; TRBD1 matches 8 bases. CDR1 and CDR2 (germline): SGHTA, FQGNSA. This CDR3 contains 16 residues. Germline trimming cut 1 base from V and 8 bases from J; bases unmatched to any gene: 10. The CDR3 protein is CASSLGSQGARYEQFF. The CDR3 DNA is TGTGCCAGCAGCTTAGGGTCGCAGGGGGCTAGGTATGAGCAGTTCTTC.

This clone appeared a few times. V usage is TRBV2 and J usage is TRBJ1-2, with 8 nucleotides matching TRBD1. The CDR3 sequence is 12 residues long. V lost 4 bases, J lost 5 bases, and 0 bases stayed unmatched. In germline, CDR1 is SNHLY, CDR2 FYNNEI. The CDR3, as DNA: TGTGCCAGCAGTGGACAGGGGTATGGCTACACCTTC. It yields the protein CASSGQGYGYTF.

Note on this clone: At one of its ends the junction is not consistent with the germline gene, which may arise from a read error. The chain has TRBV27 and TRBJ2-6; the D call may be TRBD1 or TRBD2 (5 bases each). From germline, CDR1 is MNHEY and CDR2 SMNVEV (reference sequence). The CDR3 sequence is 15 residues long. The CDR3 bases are TGTGCCACCAGGGACGAAAGCTCTGGGGCCAACGTGCTGACTTTC. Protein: CATRDESSGANVLTF. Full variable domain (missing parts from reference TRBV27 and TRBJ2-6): EAQVTQNPRYLITVTGKKLTVTCSQNMNHEYMSWYRQDPGLGLRQIYYSMNVEVTDKGDVPEGYKVSRKEKRNFPLILESPSPNQTSLYFCATRDESSGANVLTFGAGSRLTVL.

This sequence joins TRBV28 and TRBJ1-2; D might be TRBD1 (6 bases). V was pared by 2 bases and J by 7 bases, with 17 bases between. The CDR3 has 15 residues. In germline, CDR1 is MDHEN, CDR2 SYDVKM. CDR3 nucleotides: TGTGCCAGCAGTTTAACCAAATCCCAACAGGGTGGCTACACCTTC. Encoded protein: CASSLTKSQQGGYTF.

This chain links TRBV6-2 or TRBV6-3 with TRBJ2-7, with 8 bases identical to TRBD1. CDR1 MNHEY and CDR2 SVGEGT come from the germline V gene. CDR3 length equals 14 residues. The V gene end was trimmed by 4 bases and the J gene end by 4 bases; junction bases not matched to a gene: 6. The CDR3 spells CASSSRQGRYEQYF. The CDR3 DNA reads TGTGCCAGCAGTTCACGACAGGGGAGGTACGAGCAGTACTTC.

The CDR3 reads CASSQDMGALSGYTF. The CDR3 DNA reads TGCGCCAGCAGCCAAGATATGGGGGCCCTTAGTGGCTACACCTTC. The chain joins TRBV4-3 to TRBJ1-2, with TRBD1 as a possible D gene (6 bases). CDR1 is LGHNA and CDR2 is YSLEER in the germline V gene. The CDR3 has 15 residues. Between the trimmed V and J ends, which lost 0 bases and 7 bases, there was a span of 15 bases.

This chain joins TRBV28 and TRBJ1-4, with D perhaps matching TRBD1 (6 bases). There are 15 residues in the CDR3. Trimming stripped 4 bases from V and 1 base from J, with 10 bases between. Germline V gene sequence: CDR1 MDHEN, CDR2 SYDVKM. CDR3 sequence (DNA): TGTGCCAGCAGTTCCACAGGGCGAACTAATGAAAAACTGTTTTTT. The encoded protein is CASSSTGRTNEKLFF.

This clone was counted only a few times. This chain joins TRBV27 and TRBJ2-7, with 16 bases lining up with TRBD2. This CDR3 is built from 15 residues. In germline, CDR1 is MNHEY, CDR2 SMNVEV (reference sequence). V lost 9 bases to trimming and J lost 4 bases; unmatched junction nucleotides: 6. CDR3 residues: CASMGLAGGQYEQYF. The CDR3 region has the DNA TGTGCCAGTATGGGACTAGCGGGAGGGCAGTACGAGCAGTACTTC.

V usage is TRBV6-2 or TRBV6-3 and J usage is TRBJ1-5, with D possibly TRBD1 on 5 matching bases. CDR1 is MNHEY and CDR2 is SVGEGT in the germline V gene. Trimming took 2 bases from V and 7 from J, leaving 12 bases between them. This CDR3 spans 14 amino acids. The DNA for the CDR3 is TGTGCCAGCAGTTACGTCGGACAAGAGCAGCCCCAGCATTTT. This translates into CASSYVGQEQPQHF.

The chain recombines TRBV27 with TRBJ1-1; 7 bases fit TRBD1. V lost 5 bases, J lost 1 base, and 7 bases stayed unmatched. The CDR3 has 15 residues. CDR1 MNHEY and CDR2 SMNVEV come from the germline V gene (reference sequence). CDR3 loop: CASSPLTGTNTEAFF. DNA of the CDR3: TGTGCCAGCAGTCCCCTGACAGGGACGAACACTGAAGCTTTCTTT.

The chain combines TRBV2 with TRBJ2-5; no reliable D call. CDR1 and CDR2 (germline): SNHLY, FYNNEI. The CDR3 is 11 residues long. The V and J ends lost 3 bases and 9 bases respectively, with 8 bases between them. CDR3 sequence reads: CASSDESPQYF. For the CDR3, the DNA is TGTGCCAGCAGTGACGAGTCCCCCCAGTACTTC.